This T cell receptor beta chain was found in a study of CXCR3-negative and CXCR3-positive naive CD8 T cells. Notes on the study in general: Naive CXCR3-negative and CXCR3-positive cells had similar TRBV-TRBJ usage; memory differed. Both naive subsets showed comparably high diversity, and memory CD8+ cells showed much lower diversity. TRB CDR3s were more hydrophobic in CXCR3-positive than in CXCR3-negative naive cells.

The germline gives CDR1 WNHNN, CDR2 SYGVQD (reference sequence). The CDR3 spans 15 residues. Preparation of TRB cDNA libraries relied on 5' RACE carrying UMI labels. TCRdb reanalyzed the 5' RACE reads, giving one entry per CDR3 protein sequence and no DNA. The specimen's table records 65,000 to 75,000 distinct CDR3 sequences. As regards this clonotype: Its antigen is unknown.

The sequence was obtained from a human donor in good health. Some clones in this sample may be carry-over from other donors' samples. What was sequenced was naive CXCR3+ CD8+ T cells from blood. Subset in this sample: CD45RO-CCR7+CD27+CD95- naive CD8+ T cells expressing CXCR3 (TNR3+). The J gene is TRBJ1-5, the V gene TRBV10-1; TCRdb proposes TRBD1, but this gene call is untestable without DNA. CDR3: CASSESVQGYQPQHF.